This is a list of T cell receptor beta chains from one sample in a study of shared T cell receptors in the human thymus. Assay: immunoSEQ multiplex PCR; the TCRdb copy retains only in-frame clones and omits some. Of hundreds of thousands of clones in the sample, about 89% are singletons; the top ten hold approximately 0.0097%. This same sample was also part of a study on human thymus T cells.

Source material: thymocytes. The receptors were sampled from a boy under two years old with a congenital heart defect. Each CDR3 is given with its conserved first and last residue. The D gene is left open where the match is weak. Where a row states a size, it is once, few, many or the class of an expanded clone; other rows omit it.

j_call clone_size d_call v_call cdr3_nt cdr3_aa
TRBJ2-7 . TRBD1 TRBV11-2 TGTGCCAGCAGCCGAGGAAGGGACAGGGAGGGCTACGAGCAGTACTTC CASSRGRDREGYEQYF
TRBJ2-7 once . TRBV5-5 TGTGCCAGCAGTTATAGTACTGGAGGCTACGAGCAGTACTTC CASSYSTGGYEQYF
TRBJ2-7 few TRBD1 TRBV27 TGTGCCAGCAGTCCCTCCGGACAGGTCCACGAGCAGTACTTC CASSPSGQVHEQYF
TRBJ1-1 few TRBD1 TRBV4-1 TGCGCCAGCAGCCAAGACGCTCACAGGGGGGTCGAAGCTTTCTTT CASSQDAHRGVEAFF
TRBJ1-3 few TRBD1 TRBV5-6 TGTGCCAGCAGCCATCTCAGAGGGGGCTCCTCTGGAAACACCATATATTTT CASSHLRGGSSGNTIYF
TRBJ2-1 . . TRBV18 TGTGCCAGCACATACCCCTTTGGGGCCCTGCAAACCTACAATGAGCAGTTCTTC CASTYPFGALQTYNEQFF
TRBJ1-5 . TRBD1 TRBV19 TGTGCCAGTAGTATTCAGCGACAGGGCCGGTATAGCAATCAGCCCCAGCATTTT CASSIQRQGRYSNQPQHF
TRBJ2-7 . . TRBV27 TGTGCCAGCAGTTTCGGACTACGTAACGGGGCCTACGAGCAGTACTTC CASSFGLRNGAYEQYF
TRBJ2-2 . . TRBV5-1 TGCGCCAGCAGCTTGTATAACACCGGGGAGCTGTTTTTT CASSLYNTGELFF
TRBJ2-7 . TRBD1 TRBV6-1 TGTGCCAGCAGCTCACCCGGGACAGGGGCCTACGAGCAGTACTTC CASSSPGTGAYEQYF
TRBJ2-5 . TRBD1 TRBV28 TGTGCCAGCAGTTCGGTCCACAGGGGAAAAGAGACCCAGTACTTC CASSSVHRGKETQYF
TRBJ1-6 . TRBD1 TRBV25-1 TGTGCCAGCCGGGACAGGTCCTATAATTCACCCCTCCACTTT CASRDRSYNSPLHF
TRBJ1-1 . TRBD1 TRBV28 TGTGCCAGCAGTTTCGTTCCCCGAAAACAGGGGACTAGGAAGGGGACTGAAGCTTTCTTT CASSFVPRKQGTRKGTEAFF
TRBJ2-2 . . TRBV9 TGTGCCAGCAGCGTAGGAGGAGGGAACACCGGGGAGCTGTTTTTT CASSVGGGNTGELFF
TRBJ2-3 . . TRBV9 TGTGCCAGCAGCGAAGGTCCAGGGAGCACAGATACGCAGTATTTT CASSEGPGSTDTQYF
TRBJ2-7 . . TRBV4-1 TGCGCCAGCAGCCAAGCCGAGGGACTCCCCCATTACGAGCAGTACTTC CASSQAEGLPHYEQYF
TRBJ2-7 once TRBD1 TRBV6-5 TGTGCCAGCAGTTACTCGAGTCAGGGGGCATCCTACGAGCAGTACTTC CASSYSSQGASYEQYF
TRBJ1-1 . . TRBV28 TGTGCCAGCAGTTTTGCCCCTCAGGGGTCGAACACTGAAGCTTTCTTT CASSFAPQGSNTEAFF
TRBJ1-5 . . TRBV5-8 TGTGCCAGCTACCAAGGTAGACAGAACAATCAGCCCCAGCATTTT CASYQGRQNNQPQHF
TRBJ2-7 . TRBD2 TRBV27 TGTGCCAGCAGTTTACGCCTAGCGGTCTCCTACGAGCAGTACTTC CASSLRLAVSYEQYF
TRBJ2-3 once TRBD2 TRBV12-5 TGTGCTAGTGGTTTGAAGCGGGAGACAGATACGCAGTATTTT CASGLKRETDTQYF
TRBJ1-1 . . TRBV7-9 TGTGCCAGCAGCTTGGGGACAACGTTACCGAACACTGAAGCTTTCTTT CASSLGTTLPNTEAFF
TRBJ1-5 . . TRBV27 TGTGCCAGCAGTTTAGTCGGGGGTCAGCCCCAGCATTTT CASSLVGGQPQHF
TRBJ1-4 . . TRBV30 TGTGCCTGGAGTCTAGCAACTAATGAAAAACTGTTTTTT CAWSLATNEKLFF
TRBJ1-2 . . TRBV28 TGTGCCAGCAGTTTCGCCAGGGGAAACTATGGCTACACCTTC CASSFARGNYGYTF
TRBJ1-4 . TRBD1 TRBV28 TGTGCCAGCAGTTCAGACAGGGTAGGCGAAAAACTGTTTTTT CASSSDRVGEKLFF
TRBJ2-3 . TRBD2 TRBV28 TGTGCCAGCAGTTTAAGGCTAGCGGGAGGCCTGGCAGATACGCAGTATTTT CASSLRLAGGLADTQYF
TRBJ2-6 . TRBD1 TRBV14 TGTGCCAGCAGCCACGGGGGGGACAGGGGGATCTCTGGGGCCAACGTCCTGACTTTC CASSHGGDRGISGANVLTF
TRBJ2-1 . TRBD1 TRBV6-6 TGTGCCAGCAGTTATTCGTACTCCGGGACAGGGTATGAGCAGTTCTTC CASSYSYSGTGYEQFF
TRBJ1-4 few . TRBV5-1 TGCGCCAGCAGCCCCTGTTTAGGGGGTGAAAAACTGTTTTTT CASSPCLGGEKLFF
TRBJ2-2 . TRBD1 TRBV11-2 TGTGCCAGCACCAGGGACAGGAAGGCCGGGGAGCTGTTTTTT CASTRDRKAGELFF
TRBJ2-5 . . TRBV5-6 TGTGCCAGCAGCCCCTCATCCGGTCAACAAGAGACCCAGTACTTC CASSPSSGQQETQYF
TRBJ2-7 . TRBD2 TRBV4-1 TGCGCCAGCAGCCACCCTCCGGGACTAGCGGGCGTCTCCGAGCAGTACTTC CASSHPPGLAGVSEQYF
TRBJ2-7 . TRBD1 TRBV4-3 TGCGCCAGCAGCCAAAGCAACAGGGGGCGGATTTACGAGCAGTACTTC CASSQSNRGRIYEQYF
TRBJ2-1 . . TRBV6-4 TGTGCCAGCAGTGACTCGGGAGGTAACAATGAGCAGTTCTTC CASSDSGGNNEQFF
TRBJ1-2 . TRBD1 TRBV28 TGTGCCACCCCCGGGGGACAGGGAGAGAGAGGCTACACCTTC CATPGGQGERGYTF
TRBJ2-5 . . TRBV7-2 TGTGCCAGCAGCTTAGTACTTGGAGAGACCCAGTACTTC CASSLVLGETQYF
TRBJ1-1 . . TRBV30 TGTGCCTGGAGTCAGATCACTGAAGCTTTCTTT CAWSQITEAFF
TRBJ1-2 . . TRBV5-1 TGCGCCAGCAGCTTGAGTCCAGGGCTCTATGGCTACACCTTC CASSLSPGLYGYTF
TRBJ1-2 . TRBD1 TRBV6-6 TGTGCCAGCAGCCCGGGACAGGGTGATTCTGGCTACACCTTC CASSPGQGDSGYTF
TRBJ2-2 few TRBD1 TRBV28 TGTGCCAGCAGTTTGTGGCAGGGGGCGAAAACCGGGGAGCTGTTTTTT CASSLWQGAKTGELFF
TRBJ2-7 . TRBD1 TRBV5-1 TGCGCCAGCAGCTCGACAGGGACCTACTACGAGCAGTACTTC CASSSTGTYYEQYF
TRBJ1-5 . . TRBV5-8 TGTGCCAGCAAGAACGGTCAACCCTTCAATCAGCCCCAGCATTTT CASKNGQPFNQPQHF
TRBJ2-7 . . TRBV11-2 TGTGCCAGCAGCTTAGGTCTTGGGAGCGCCTACGAGCAGTACTTC CASSLGLGSAYEQYF
TRBJ1-6 . . TRBV2 TGTGCCAGCACCCCTCCGGACATCTATAATTCCCCCCTCCACTTT CASTPPDIYNSPLHF
TRBJ1-6 . . TRBV7-2 TGTGCCAGCAGCTTACGCCCCCTGGACACAACGAATTCACCCCTCCACTTT CASSLRPLDTTNSPLHF
TRBJ1-2 . . TRBV25-1 TGTGCCAGCAGTGAGGGCCCGGGGTTAGCACGCGGCTACACCTTC CASSEGPGLARGYTF
TRBJ1-1 . . TRBV19 TGTGCCAGTAGTATGACAGGGAACACTGAAGCTTTCTTT CASSMTGNTEAFF
TRBJ1-4 . . TRBV5-1 TGCGCCAGCGGCAGGTCGACTAATGAAAAACTGTTTTTT CASGRSTNEKLFF
TRBJ1-4 . . TRBV11-2 TGTGCCAGCAGCGTAGTGGCGCCGAGGAGGGAAAAACTGTTTTTT CASSVVAPRREKLFF
TRBJ1-1 . . TRBV18 TGTGCCAGCTCACCCGACGGAGGGGCCGAAGCTTTCTTT CASSPDGGAEAFF
TRBJ1-6 . . TRBV1 TGCACCAGCAGCCAAGTACTGGTGGTCTATAATTCACCCCTCCACTTT CTSSQVLVVYNSPLHF
TRBJ2-1 . . TRBV19 TGTGCCAGTAGTTCAGCCCACGGGAGAACTAGATACAATGAGCAGTTCTTC CASSSAHGRTRYNEQFF
TRBJ2-6 . TRBD2 TRBV6-4 TGTGCCAGCAGTGACTCGGGGAGGGCCCCTGGGGCCAACGTCCTGACTTTC CASSDSGRAPGANVLTF
TRBJ1-5 . TRBD1 TRBV28 TGTGCCAGCAGTTTTCGGGACAGGGGGAATCAGCCCCAGCATTTT CASSFRDRGNQPQHF
TRBJ2-7 . . TRBV4-3 TGCGCCAGCAGCCAAACGAACCCCCTAAGGGTGGGGGGCGAGCAGTACTTC CASSQTNPLRVGGEQYF
TRBJ1-2 . . TRBV6-1 TGTGCCAGCAAGGAGGGATATGGCTACACCTTC CASKEGYGYTF